These 9 T cell receptor beta chains came from one sample sequenced in a study of OX40 agonist ivuxolimab in advanced cancers. Libraries were built with the immunoSEQ multiplex PCR assay. TCRdb retrieved this table from immuneACCESS and kept in-frame rearrangements only. Not all clones are present; in checked studies, unresolved V genes account for under half, and no reason is known for the remainder. This sample is represented by about 72,000 clones; approximately 92% of them were singletons. About 0.99% of the sample is taken by the ten largest. Sequenced here: CD4+ or CD8+ T cells sorted from blood, sampled in a trial of the OX40 agonist ivuxolimab. The source of these receptors is an adult with an advanced solid tumor such as melanoma, head and neck, liver or kidney cancer.

The CDR3 DNA reads TGTGCCAGCAGCTTAAAAGGGGACGTCCTGACTTTC. Residues: CASSLKGDVLTF. This chain joins TRBV7-6 and TRBJ2-6; D might be TRBD1 (5 bases). The CDR3 totals 12 residues. The germline V and J ends were trimmed by 2 bases and 11 bases, with 7 bases remaining between them. Germline V lookup: CDR1 SGHVS, CDR2 FNYEAQ.

The chain uses TRBV9 and TRBJ2-5; 10 bases fit TRBD2. This CDR3 is 16 amino acids long. Germline loops: CDR1 SGDLS, CDR2 YYNGEE. V lost 0 bases, J lost 5 bases, and 7 bases stayed unmatched. In DNA, the CDR3 is TGTGCCAGCAGCGTAGAAGCGGGGGGGCAAGGGGAGACCCAGTACTTC. Protein product: CASSVEAGGQGETQYF.

The J gene is TRBJ2-1, the V gene TRBV6-1, with D perhaps assigned TRBD1 or TRBD2 (5 bases each). CDR1 and CDR2 (germline): MNHNS, SASEGT. The CDR3 consists of 12 residues. Between the trimmed V and J ends, which lost 2 bases and 15 bases, there was a span of 14 bases. The CDR3 sequence is CASSETPSGPFF. CDR3 bases: TGTGCCAGCAGTGAAACGCCATCGGGACCGTTCTTC.

The CDR3 sequence is CASSPPTDTQYF. CDR3 nucleotides: TGTGCCAGCAGCCCCCCAACAGATACGCAGTATTTT. V is TRBV11-2 and J is TRBJ2-3; D is undetermined. The CDR3 runs to 12 residues. V was pared by 5 bases and J by 3 bases, with 6 bases between. Germline V lookup: CDR1 SGHAT, CDR2 FQNNGV.

This clone has a single count. This chain links TRBV10-3 with TRBJ1-5; D might be TRBD1 (5 bases). The CDR3 has 14 amino acids. Between the trimmed V and J ends, which lost 6 bases and 0 bases, there was a span of 9 bases. Germline-derived CDR1 and CDR2 are ENHRY and SYGVKD. The CDR3 DNA reads as TGTGCCATCAGCGACAGCAATAGCAATCAGCCCCAGCATTTT. The encoded protein is CAISDSNSNQPQHF.

The V gene is TRBV18, the J gene TRBJ2-7; the match to TRBD2 covers 15 bases. CDR3 size: 18 residues. The germline V gene has CDR1 KGHSH and CDR2 LQKENI. The J segment lost 7 bases and the V segment lost 1 base, leaving 11 bases of the junction unmatched. CDR3 in amino acids: CASSPLPAGTSGRNEQYF. The CDR3 DNA is TGTGCCAGCTCACCACTCCCGGCCGGGACTAGCGGGAGGAATGAGCAGTACTTC.

The J gene is TRBJ2-5, the V gene TRBV7-9; 11 nucleotides agree with TRBD2. The CDR3 is 16 amino acids. V dropped 8 bases and J dropped 4; count of bases not matched to a gene: 12. CDR1 and CDR2 from the germline V gene are SEHNR and FQNEAQ (reference sequence). DNA for the CDR3: TGTGCCAGCCATCCCAATAGCGGGAGGGCCGGAGAGACCCAGTACTTC. Amino acid sequence: CASHPNSGRAGETQYF.

This clone has more than one count but fewer than ten. CDR3 nucleotides: TGTGCCAGCACTCTGGGACAGGGGATTGAAGCTTTCTTT. It specifies CASTLGQGIEAFF. This chain links TRBV6-1 with TRBJ1-1, with TRBD1 matching over 10 bases. The CDR3 covers 13 residues. Germline lookup yields CDR1 MNHNS and CDR2 SASEGT. V shed 7 bases and J 7 bases; nucleotides not matched to a gene: 6.

V and J are TRBV5-1 and TRBJ1-2; tentative D call: TRBD1 (5 bases). Germline CDR1 is SGHRS and CDR2 is YFSETQ. The CDR3 sequence is 14 residues long. V was pared by 0 bases and J by 3 bases, with 9 bases between. The DNA of the CDR3 is TGCGCCAGCAGCTTGGTTCCGGGGGACTATGGCTACACCTTC. It yields the protein CASSLVPGDYGYTF.